The 8 T cell receptor beta chains listed next were all sequenced from one sample in a study of T cells in localized non-small cell lung cancer. Sequencing used immunoSEQ multiplex PCR; TCRdb keeps in-frame clones, though not all of them. The sample consists of under 20,000 clones, 87% of them appearing once. Here the sequenced sample was peripheral blood mononuclear cells, taken before any cancer treatment. All receptors derive from a male donor aged 60 or over with stage II lung adenocarcinoma.

The chain joins TRBV5-1 to TRBJ1-6; 9 nucleotides align to TRBD1. The CDR3 consists of 16 residues. V was pared by 5 bases and J by 7 bases, with 10 bases of the junction left unmatched. Germline V CDR1 and CDR2: SGHRS, YFSETQ. CDR3 coding DNA: TGCGCCAGCAGGGCCACTCCGGGACAGGGCAATTCACCCCTCCACTTT. Translated: CASRATPGQGNSPLHF.

The chain employs TRBV5-1 and TRBJ2-1; a weak D match, TRBD1 (6 bases). Germline CDR1 SGHRS, CDR2 YFSETQ. The V and J ends lost 3 bases and 0 bases respectively, with 7 bases between them. There are 14 residues in the CDR3. CDR3 nucleotides: TGCGCCAGCAGCTCAGGGGACTCCTACAATGAGCAGTTCTTC. Translation gives CASSSGDSYNEQFF.

To note about this clone: At one end, the junction sequence differs from germline, possibly due to a read error. The chain combines TRBV2 with TRBJ2-3, with D maybe TRBD2 (6 bases). The length of the CDR3 is 14 residues. From germline, CDR1 is SNHLY and CDR2 FYNNEI. CDR3 nucleotide sequence: TGTGCCAGCCGTGATTGGGGGGGCACAGATACGCAGTATTTT. Its protein is CASRDWGGTDTQYF. Full variable domain (missing parts from reference TRBV2 and TRBJ2-3): EPEVTQTPSHQVTQMGQEVILRCVPISNHLYFYWYRQILGQKVEFLVSFYNNEISEKSEIFDDQFSVERPDGSNFTLKIRSTKLEDSAMYFCASRDWGGTDTQYFGPGTRLTVL.

This clone appeared a few times. The genes are TRBV15 and TRBJ2-1, with 7 nucleotides matching TRBD1. The J segment lost 9 bases and the V segment lost 5 bases, leaving 7 bases of the junction unmatched. The germline CDR1 and CDR2 sequences are LNHNV and YYDKDF (reference sequence). CDR3 length: 13 amino acids. Here the CDR3 reads CATSVRGTVEQFF. The CDR3 DNA reads as TGTGCCACCAGCGTTCGTGGGACAGTTGAGCAGTTCTTC.

The rearrangement uses TRBV29-1 and TRBJ2-5, with 7 nucleotides matching TRBD1. The CDR3 has 14 residues. Germline CDR1 SQVTM, CDR2 ANQGSEA. Trimming at V came to 1 base and at J to 5 bases, leaving 7 bases not matched to a gene. CDR3 amino acids: CSVEGQGVGETQYF. As DNA, the CDR3 is TGCAGCGTTGAAGGGCAGGGGGTTGGTGAGACCCAGTACTTC. The whole variable domain, filled in from reference TRBV29-1 and TRBJ2-5, reads SAVISQKPSRDICQRGTSLTIQCQVDSQVTMMFWYRQQPGQSLTLIATANQGSEATYESGFVIDKFPISRPNLTFSTLTVSNMSPEDSSIYLCSVEGQGVGETQYFGPGTRLLVL.

The V gene is TRBV7-6, the J gene TRBJ2-2; 10 bases line up with TRBD2. The CDR3 totals 15 residues. Trimming took 1 base from V and 8 from J; bases not matched to a gene: 4. Germline lookup yields CDR1 SGHVS and CDR2 FNYEAQ. This CDR3 reads CASSLGASGSGELFF. The CDR3 nucleotides are TGTGCCAGCAGCTTAGGGGCTAGCGGGAGTGGGGAGCTGTTTTTT.

The sample holds one count of this clone. V usage is TRBV2 and J usage is TRBJ2-7; TRBD1 matches at 11 bases. CDR1 and CDR2 (germline): SNHLY, FYNNEI. V lost 7 bases to trimming and J lost 6 bases; unmatched junction nucleotides: 8. The CDR3 contains 14 residues. The CDR3 region is CASMPRTGGVEQYF. CDR3 DNA: TGTGCCAGCATGCCTAGGACAGGGGGCGTCGAGCAGTACTTC.

The chain uses TRBV11-2 and TRBJ2-7, with D unresolved. Trimming took 0 bases from V and 4 from J, leaving 7 bases between them. The CDR3 totals 13 residues. Germline loops: CDR1 SGHAT, CDR2 FQNNGV. CDR3 bases: TGTGCCAGCAGCTTAGAGTCAAGTTACGAGCAGTACTTC. It encodes CASSLESSYEQYF.